The rows below give T cell receptor beta chains drawn from one sample of a study of human T cells and chemical hapten exposure. TCRdb independently ran MiXCR on the RACE reads; one entry per CDR3 protein. The sample yields fewer than 200,000 distinct CDR3 sequences, 28% seen once. The sequenced sample was whole blood, obtained in connection with sensitization to the hapten diphenylcyclopropenone (DPC). The receptors shown here come from a woman aged 18-35 years with alopecia areata. Some clones in this sample may be carry-over from other donors' samples. The CDR3 runs from the conserved cysteine through the conserved F or W. A D gene is named only where the DNA matches it firmly. Clone size, where shown, is once, few, many, or a class for clones that have expanded.

v_call,clone_size,j_call,d_call,cdr3_nt,cdr3_aa
TRBV4-3,-,TRBJ2-1,TRBD2,TGCGCCAGCAGCCAAGAAACAGCTAGCGGGTCCTATGAGCAGTTCTTC,CASSQETASGSYEQFF
TRBV21-1,few,TRBJ2-7,-,TGTGCCAGCAGCAAAGGGGGGCACGCCTTCACAGGGGGCAACCACGAGCAGTACTTC,CASSKGGHAFTGGNHEQYF
TRBV11-2,few,TRBJ2-3,-,TGTGCCAGCAGCTTAGTTCGGGATAATACGCAGTATTTT,CASSLVRDNTQYF
TRBV4-3,few,TRBJ2-4,TRBD2,TGCGCCAGCAGCCAAGGTGCGGGGGTAGCCAAAAACATTCAGTACTTC,CASSQGAGVAKNIQYF
TRBV12-5,-,TRBJ2-1,-,TGTGCTAGTGGTTTGGTACTTGGCAGGGTGGAGGGCGAGCAGTTCTTC,CASGLVLGRVEGEQFF
TRBV6-1,few,TRBJ2-1,-,TGTGCCAGCAGTGCAAGGGGAGGCGGCTCCTACAATGAGCAGTTCTTC,CASSARGGGSYNEQFF
TRBV7-2,-,TRBJ2-5,-,TGTGCCAGCAGCTTCCCAACGGGGGACCAAGAGACCCAGTACTTC,CASSFPTGDQETQYF
TRBV29-1,-,TRBJ2-7,TRBD2,TGCAGCGCCCTAGCGGGAGACGAGCAGTACTTC,CSALAGDEQYF
TRBV7-2,-,TRBJ2-1,-,TGTGCCAGCAGCCTCCTAGGTGGTGAGCAGTTCTTC,CASSLLGGEQFF
TRBV7-3,few,TRBJ2-2,-,TGTGCCAGCAGACAGGGGAACACCGGGGAGCTGTTTTTT,CASRQGNTGELFF
TRBV7-2,few,TRBJ2-7,-,TGTGCCAGCAGCCCCGGGGGAGGTAGCGTTTTCTACGAGCAGTACTTC,CASSPGGGSVFYEQYF
TRBV10-2,few,TRBJ2-7,-,TGCGCCAGCAGTGAATCAGGGCGCGAGCAGTACTTC,CASSESGREQYF
TRBV7-2,-,TRBJ2-5,TRBD2,TGTGCCAGCAGCAGACTTGGCGGGGGGTCCAGGGAGACCCAGTACTTC,CASSRLGGGSRETQYF
TRBV7-9,-,TRBJ2-5,-,TGTGCCAGCGCCAGGGACTTATCCAAGAGAACCCAGTACTTC,CASARDLSKRTQYF
TRBV25-1,few,TRBJ1-6,-,TGTGCCAGCCGCGGACAAACCCATTTACGATTCAATTCACCCCTCCACTTT,CASRGQTHLRFNSPLHF
TRBV27,-,TRBJ2-2,-,TGTGCCAGCAGTTTAATGATAAAGGGAACCGGGGAGCTGTTTTTT,CASSLMIKGTGELFF
TRBV2,few,TRBJ1-1,-,TGTGCCAGCAGTGAAGCGCCCGTGAACACTGAAGCTTTCTTT,CASSEAPVNTEAFF
TRBV5-6,-,TRBJ2-7,-,TGTGCCAGCAGCTTGACCCTAGTTCTTCTCCACGAGCAGTACTTC,CASSLTLVLLHEQYF
TRBV11-2,-,TRBJ1-1,-,TGTGCCAGCAGCTTCCCAGGGGTCTCTGAAGCTTTCTTT,CASSFPGVSEAFF
TRBV7-2,-,TRBJ2-5,-,TGTGCCAGCAGCTTAGGGCTGCTATGGGGGACCCAGTACTTC,CASSLGLLWGTQYF
TRBV11-2,few,TRBJ2-7,-,TGTGCCAGCAGCTTAGCCCTCCTAGGGCAGTACTTC,CASSLALLGQYF
TRBV20-1,-,TRBJ1-4,-,TGCAGTGCTAGCCTCGGACAGAATGAAAAACTGTTTTTT,CSASLGQNEKLFF
TRBV25-1,-,TRBJ2-5,-,TGTGCCAGCAGCACGGAAGGTGCCCAAGCGACCCAGTACTTC,CASSTEGAQATQYF
TRBV6-2/TRBV6-3,-,TRBJ2-1,-,TGTGCCAGCAGCCCACTAGGTCCTGAGCAGTTCTTC,CASSPLGPEQFF
TRBV9,-,TRBJ1-3,-,TGTGCCAGCAGCGCAGACAGGGGAAACACCATATATTTT,CASSADRGNTIYF
TRBV20-1,few,TRBJ1-4,-,TGCAGTGCTAGAGATCCCGTGCGGGGTTTTAATGAAAAACTGTTTTTT,CSARDPVRGFNEKLFF
TRBV7-9,-,TRBJ2-7,-,TGTGCCAGCAGCTGGGTCGGGCAGTACTTC,CASSWVGQYF
TRBV20-1,few,TRBJ2-7,TRBD2,TGCAGTGCTAGGGGGGGGATAGCGGGGGTTGGGGTCTACGAGCAGTACTTC,CSARGGIAGVGVYEQYF
TRBV18,-,TRBJ1-1,-,TGTGCCAGCTCACCACCGTCAGGGTACACTGAAGCTTTCTTT,CASSPPSGYTEAFF
TRBV7-2,few,TRBJ2-3,-,TGTGCCAGCAGCCCTAGGGGCATTTCCACCACAGATACGCAGTATTTT,CASSPRGISTTDTQYF
TRBV15,many,TRBJ2-7,TRBD2,TGTGCCACCAGCAGAGATATGATAGCGGGTGTCCCCTACGAGCAGTACTTC,CATSRDMIAGVPYEQYF
TRBV2,few,TRBJ1-5,-,TGTGCCAGCAGGGGAGCGAGCAATCAGCCCCAGCATTTT,CASRGASNQPQHF
TRBV7-3,-,TRBJ1-3,-,TGTGCCAGCAGCTTAACGGGGTCTGGAAACACCATATATTTT,CASSLTGSGNTIYF
TRBV25-1,-,TRBJ1-1,-,TGTGCCAGCAGTGCCTCCCTGGGGACTGAAGCTTTCTTT,CASSASLGTEAFF
TRBV5-1,-,TRBJ2-5,TRBD2,TGCGCCAGCAGCCCCACTCAGACTAGCGGGGGGACCCAGTACTTC,CASSPTQTSGGTQYF
TRBV7-2,-,TRBJ1-1,-,TGTGCCAGCAGCGTCCAGCGGGGGGCAGGGGCCATGAACACTGAAGCTTTCTTT,CASSVQRGAGAMNTEAFF
TRBV27,-,TRBJ2-3,-,TGTGCCAGCAGTTCACAGGACCTGACGGATACGCAGTATTTT,CASSSQDLTDTQYF
TRBV4-1,-,TRBJ1-2,-,TGCGCCAGCAGCCAAGATAAAGCGAACTATGGCTACACCTTC,CASSQDKANYGYTF
TRBV12-3/TRBV12-4,-,TRBJ1-5,-,TGTGCCAGCAGTTCGGGACTCCTTAGCAATCAGCCCCAGCATTTT,CASSSGLLSNQPQHF
TRBV18,-,TRBJ1-1,-,TGTGCCAGCTCACCACCAGTAGGGAAAAAGGAAGCTTTCTTT,CASSPPVGKKEAFF
TRBV5-1,-,TRBJ2-5,-,TGCGCCAGCAGCCAAGCGGGCCGAGAGACCCAGTACTTC,CASSQAGRETQYF
TRBV5-1,many,TRBJ2-1,TRBD2,TGCGCCAGCAGCTTGCTCGCGGGGGGGGGGAATGAGCAGTTCTTC,CASSLLAGGGNEQFF